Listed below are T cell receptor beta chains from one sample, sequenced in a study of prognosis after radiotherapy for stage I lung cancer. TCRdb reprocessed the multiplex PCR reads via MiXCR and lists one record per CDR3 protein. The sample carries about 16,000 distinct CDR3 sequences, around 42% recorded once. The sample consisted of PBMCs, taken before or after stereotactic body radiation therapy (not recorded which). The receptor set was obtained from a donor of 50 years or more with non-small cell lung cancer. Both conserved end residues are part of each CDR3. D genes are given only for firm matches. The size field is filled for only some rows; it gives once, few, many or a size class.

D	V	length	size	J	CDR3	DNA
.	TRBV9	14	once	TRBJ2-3	CASTKGPVADTQYF	TGTGCCAGCACCAAAGGGCCTGTGGCAGATACGCAGTATTTT
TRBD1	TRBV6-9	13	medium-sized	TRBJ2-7	CASSYNRGHEQYF	TGTGCCAGCAGTTACAACAGGGGTCACGAGCAGTACTTC
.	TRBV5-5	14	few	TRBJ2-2	CASSLEPNTGELFF	TGTGCCAGCAGCTTGGAACCCAACACCGGGGAGCTGTTTTTT
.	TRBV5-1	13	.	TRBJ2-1	CASSVRQWDEQFF	TGCGCCAGCAGCGTCCGGCAGTGGGATGAGCAGTTCTTC
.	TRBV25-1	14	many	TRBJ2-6	CASSDSPGANVLTF	TGTGCCAGCAGTGACAGCCCTGGGGCCAACGTCCTGACTTTC
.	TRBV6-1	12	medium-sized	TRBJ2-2	CASAQAFGELFF	TGTGCCAGCGCCCAGGCTTTCGGGGAGCTGTTTTTT
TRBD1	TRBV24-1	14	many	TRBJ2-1	CATRGTGRTNEQFF	TGTGCCACCAGAGGGACAGGGAGAACGAATGAGCAGTTCTTC
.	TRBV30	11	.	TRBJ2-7	CAWTDSYEQYF	TGTGCCTGGACAGACTCCTACGAGCAGTACTTC
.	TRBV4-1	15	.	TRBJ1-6	CASSQDLGLGSPPHF	TGCGCCAGCAGCCAAGACTTGGGTCTGGGTTCACCCCCCCACTTT
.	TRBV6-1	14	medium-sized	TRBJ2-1	CASTTRRGGNEQFF	TGTGCCAGCACTACACGGAGGGGGGGGAATGAGCAGTTCTTC
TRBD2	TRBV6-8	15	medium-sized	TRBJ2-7	CASSPAGLANYEQYF	TGTGCCAGCAGTCCTGCGGGACTAGCTAACTACGAGCAGTACTTC
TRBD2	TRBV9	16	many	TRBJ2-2	CASSPGLAAGTGELFF	TGTGCCAGCAGCCCGGGACTAGCCGCCGGCACCGGGGAGCTGTTTTTT
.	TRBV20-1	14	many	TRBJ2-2	CSARKGGNTGELFF	TGCAGTGCTAGGAAGGGGGGAAACACCGGGGAGCTGTTTTTT
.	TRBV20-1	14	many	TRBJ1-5	CSANTGTTNQPQHF	TGCAGTGCTAACACCGGGACAACCAATCAGCCCCAGCATTTT
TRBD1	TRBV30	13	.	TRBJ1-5	CAWRRGQAQPQHF	TGTGCCTGGAGAAGGGGACAGGCTCAGCCCCAGCATTTT
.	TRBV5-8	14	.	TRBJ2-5	CASSLAAAQETQYF	TGTGCCAGCAGCTTGGCGGCAGCCCAAGAGACCCAGTACTTC
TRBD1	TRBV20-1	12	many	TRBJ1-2	CSAKTGNYGYTF	TGCAGTGCGAAGACAGGGAACTATGGCTACACCTTC
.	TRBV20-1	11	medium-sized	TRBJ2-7	CSATQVYEQYF	TGCAGTGCTACTCAAGTATACGAGCAGTACTTC
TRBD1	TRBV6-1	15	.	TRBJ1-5	CASSEVGQGWQPQHF	TGTGCCAGCAGTGAGGTGGGACAGGGTTGGCAGCCCCAGCATTTT
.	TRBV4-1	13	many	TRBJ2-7	CASSPRDNYEQYF	TGCGCCAGCAGCCCCAGGGACAACTACGAGCAGTACTTC
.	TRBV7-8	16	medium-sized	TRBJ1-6	CASSGDSFSYNSPLHF	TGTGCCAGCAGCGGAGATTCTTTCTCCTATAATTCACCCCTCCACTTT
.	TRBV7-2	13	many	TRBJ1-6	CASSLSGDSPLHF	TGTGCCAGCAGCTTATCAGGGGATTCACCCCTCCACTTT
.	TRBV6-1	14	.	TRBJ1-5	CASDTASRVKPQHF	TGTGCCAGCGACACCGCGTCTAGGGTAAAGCCCCAGCATTTT
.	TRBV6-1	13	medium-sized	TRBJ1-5	CASSQGIRQPQHF	TGTGCCAGCAGTCAGGGGATTCGTCAGCCCCAGCATTTT
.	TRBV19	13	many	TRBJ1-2	CASSIVEGVGYTF	TGTGCCAGTAGTATAGTGGAAGGGGTCGGCTACACCTTC
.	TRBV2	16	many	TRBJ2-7	CASSEDQMSRRYEQYF	TGTGCCAGCAGTGAAGACCAGATGTCCCGTCGCTACGAGCAGTACTTC
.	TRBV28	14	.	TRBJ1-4	CASSVRDTNEKLFF	TGTGCCAGCAGTGTCCGGGACACAAATGAAAAACTGTTTTTT
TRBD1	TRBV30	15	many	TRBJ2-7	CAWSATGTAYPEQYF	TGTGCCTGGAGTGCCACTGGGACAGCGTACCCTGAGCAGTACTTC
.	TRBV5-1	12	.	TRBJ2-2	CASTFGSGELFF	TGCGCCAGCACCTTCGGATCCGGGGAGCTGTTTTTT